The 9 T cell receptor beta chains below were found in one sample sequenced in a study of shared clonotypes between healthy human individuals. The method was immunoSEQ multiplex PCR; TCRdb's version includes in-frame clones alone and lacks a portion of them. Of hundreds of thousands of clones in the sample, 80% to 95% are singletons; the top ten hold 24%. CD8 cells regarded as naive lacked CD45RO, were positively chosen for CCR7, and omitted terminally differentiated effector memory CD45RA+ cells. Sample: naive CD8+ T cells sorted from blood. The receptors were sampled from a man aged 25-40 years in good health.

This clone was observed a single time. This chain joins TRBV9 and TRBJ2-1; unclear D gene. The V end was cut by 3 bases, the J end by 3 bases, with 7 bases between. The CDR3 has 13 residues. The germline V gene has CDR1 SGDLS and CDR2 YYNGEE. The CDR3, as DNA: TGTGCCAGCAGCGAGCTGAGCTACAATGAGCAGTTCTTC. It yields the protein CASSELSYNEQFF.

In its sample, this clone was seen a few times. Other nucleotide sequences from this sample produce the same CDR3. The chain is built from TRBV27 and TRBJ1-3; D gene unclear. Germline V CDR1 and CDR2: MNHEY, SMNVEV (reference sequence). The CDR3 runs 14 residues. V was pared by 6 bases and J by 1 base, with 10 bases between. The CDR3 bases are TGTGCCAGCAGCCTAGGGCCTTCTGGAAACACCATATATTTT. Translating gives CASSLGPSGNTIYF.

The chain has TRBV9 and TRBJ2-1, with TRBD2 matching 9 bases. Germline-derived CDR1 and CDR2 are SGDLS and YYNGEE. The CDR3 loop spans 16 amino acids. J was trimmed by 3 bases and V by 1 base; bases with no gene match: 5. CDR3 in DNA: TGTGCCAGCAGCGTATTTCCTAGCGGGAACTACAATGAGCAGTTCTTC. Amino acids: CASSVFPSGNYNEQFF.

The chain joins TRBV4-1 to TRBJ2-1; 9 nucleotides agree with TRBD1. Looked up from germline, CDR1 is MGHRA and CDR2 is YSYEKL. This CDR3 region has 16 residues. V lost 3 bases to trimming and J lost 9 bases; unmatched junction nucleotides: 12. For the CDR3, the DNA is TGCGCCAGCAGCCACTTACCCGGACAGGGGACTGCTGAGCAGTTCTTC. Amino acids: CASSHLPGQGTAEQFF.

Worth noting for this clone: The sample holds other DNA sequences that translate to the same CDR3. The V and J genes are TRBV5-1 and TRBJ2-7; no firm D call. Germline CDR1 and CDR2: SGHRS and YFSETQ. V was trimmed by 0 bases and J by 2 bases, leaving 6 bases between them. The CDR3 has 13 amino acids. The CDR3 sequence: CASSLGLTYEQYF. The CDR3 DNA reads TGCGCCAGCAGCTTGGGACTGACCTACGAGCAGTACTTC. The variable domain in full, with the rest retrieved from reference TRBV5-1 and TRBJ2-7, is KAGVTQTPRYLIKTRGQQVTLSCSPISGHRSVSWYQQTPGQGLQFLFEYFSETQRNKGNFPGRFSGRQFSNSRSEMNVSTLELGDSALYLCASSLGLTYEQYFGPGTRLTVT.

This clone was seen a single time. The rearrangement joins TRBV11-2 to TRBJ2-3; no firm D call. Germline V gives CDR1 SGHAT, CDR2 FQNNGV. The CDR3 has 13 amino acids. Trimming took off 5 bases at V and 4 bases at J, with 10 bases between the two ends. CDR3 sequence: CASSPTPADTQYF. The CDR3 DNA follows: TGTGCCAGCAGCCCCACCCCGGCAGATACGCAGTATTTT.

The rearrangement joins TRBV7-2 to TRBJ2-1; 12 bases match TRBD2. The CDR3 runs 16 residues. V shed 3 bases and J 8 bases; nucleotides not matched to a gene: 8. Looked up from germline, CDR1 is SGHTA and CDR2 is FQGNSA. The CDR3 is CASSLTSGRRVHEQFF. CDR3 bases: TGTGCCAGCAGCTTGACTAGCGGGAGACGGGTACATGAGCAGTTCTTC.

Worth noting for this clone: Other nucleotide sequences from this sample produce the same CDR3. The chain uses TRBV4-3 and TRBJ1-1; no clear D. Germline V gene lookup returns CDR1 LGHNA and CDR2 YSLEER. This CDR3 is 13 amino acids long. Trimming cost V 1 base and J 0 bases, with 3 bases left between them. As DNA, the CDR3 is TGCGCCAGCAGCCAAGTGGTGAACACTGAAGCTTTCTTT. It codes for CASSQVVNTEAFF.

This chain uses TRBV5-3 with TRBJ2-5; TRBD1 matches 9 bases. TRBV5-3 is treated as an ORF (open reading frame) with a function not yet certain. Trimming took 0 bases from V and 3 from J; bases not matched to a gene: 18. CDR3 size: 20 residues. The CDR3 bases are TGTGCCAGAAGCTTGGGCATTCGAGGCTTGAGGGACAGGGCTGAAGAGACCCAGTACTTC. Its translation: CARSLGIRGLRDRAEETQYF.